A selection of T cell receptor beta chains follows, all from one sample in a study of PD-L1 blockade in urothelial cancer. The protocol was immunoSEQ multiplex PCR, while the TCRdb copy is restricted to in-frame clones and leaves out a portion. The table lists 48,000 or so clones, 80% to 90% of them singletons. The sample was PBMCs, taken around atezolizumab (anti-PD-L1) treatment. These receptors came from a man aged 65-85 years with urothelial cancer. Both conserved end residues are part of each CDR3. Fields, in order: D gene, clone size, J gene, V gene, CDR3 protein, CDR3 DNA. D genes are given only for firm matches. Some rows mark clone size as missing; the rest say once, few, many or name a class of expanded clone.

d_gene: -; abundance: -; j_gene: TRBJ2-7; v_gene: TRBV9; CDR3aa: CASSVRREVMEQYF; CDR3nt: TGTGCCAGCAGCGTAAGGAGGGAGGTTATGGAGCAGTACTTC
d_gene: TRBD1; abundance: many; j_gene: TRBJ1-3; v_gene: TRBV28; CDR3aa: CASSPGTGLPYSGNTIYF; CDR3nt: TGTGCCAGTTCCCCCGGGACAGGGCTTCCATACTCTGGAAACACCATATATTTT
d_gene: TRBD1; abundance: few; j_gene: TRBJ1-4; v_gene: TRBV18; CDR3aa: CASSPGGTGSSFHEKLFF; CDR3nt: TGTGCCAGCTCACCAGGCGGGACAGGGTCCTCCTTCCATGAAAAACTGTTTTTT
d_gene: TRBD1; abundance: -; j_gene: TRBJ1-1; v_gene: TRBV10-3; CDR3aa: CAISEFGQGGEVPEAFF; CDR3nt: TGTGCCATCAGTGAGTTCGGACAGGGCGGGGAAGTTCCTGAAGCTTTCTTT
d_gene: TRBD2; abundance: -; j_gene: TRBJ2-7; v_gene: TRBV9; CDR3aa: CASGGGLAGSEQYF; CDR3nt: TGTGCCAGCGGGGGGGGACTAGCGGGAAGCGAGCAGTACTTC
d_gene: -; abundance: -; j_gene: TRBJ2-5; v_gene: TRBV19; CDR3aa: CASSMRGETQYF; CDR3nt: TGTGCCAGTAGTATGAGGGGGGAGACCCAGTACTTC
d_gene: TRBD2; abundance: -; j_gene: TRBJ2-7; v_gene: TRBV11-2; CDR3aa: CASSHPGLAAYEQYF; CDR3nt: TGTGCCAGCAGCCACCCCGGTCTAGCGGCCTACGAGCAGTACTTC
d_gene: TRBD1; abundance: -; j_gene: TRBJ1-1; v_gene: TRBV29-1; CDR3aa: CSVETGGVDEAFF; CDR3nt: TGCAGCGTTGAGACAGGGGGGGTCGATGAAGCTTTCTTT
d_gene: TRBD1; abundance: -; j_gene: TRBJ1-3; v_gene: TRBV4-2; CDR3aa: CASSQDLGTGGNTIYF; CDR3nt: TGTGCCAGCAGCCAAGATCTCGGGACAGGCGGAAACACCATATATTTT
d_gene: TRBD2; abundance: -; j_gene: TRBJ2-1; v_gene: TRBV5-4; CDR3aa: CASSLTSGSLHEQFF; CDR3nt: TGTGCCAGCAGCTTGACTAGCGGGAGCCTCCATGAGCAGTTCTTC